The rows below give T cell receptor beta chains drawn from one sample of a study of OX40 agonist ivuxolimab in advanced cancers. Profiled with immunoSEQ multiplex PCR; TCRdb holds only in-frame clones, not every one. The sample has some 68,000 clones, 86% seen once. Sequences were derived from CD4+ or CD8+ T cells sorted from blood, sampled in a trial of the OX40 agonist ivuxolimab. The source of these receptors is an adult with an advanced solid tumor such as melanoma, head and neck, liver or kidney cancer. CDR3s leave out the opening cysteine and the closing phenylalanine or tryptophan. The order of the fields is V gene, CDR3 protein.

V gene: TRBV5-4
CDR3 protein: ASSLGLAGDGADTQY

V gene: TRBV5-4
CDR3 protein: ASSPEPGPNYGYT

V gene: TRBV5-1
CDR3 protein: ASSPGSSVQETQY

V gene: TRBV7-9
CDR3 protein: ASSSNRATNEKLF

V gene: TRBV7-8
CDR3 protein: ASSQSGRQLTEAF

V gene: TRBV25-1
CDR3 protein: ASSNRWDRGSYEQY

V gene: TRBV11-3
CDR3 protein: ASSLGGRPYEQY

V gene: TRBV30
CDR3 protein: AWRTSYNSPLH

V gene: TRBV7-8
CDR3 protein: ASSSPYGLAADTQY

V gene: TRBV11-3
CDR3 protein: ASSLGIGPQETQY

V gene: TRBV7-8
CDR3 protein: ASSPLPIGGQRETQY

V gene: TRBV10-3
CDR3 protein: AISESPTSGEY

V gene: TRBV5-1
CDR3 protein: ASSLGGTGAYEQY

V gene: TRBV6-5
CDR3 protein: ASSVQGGSLEAF

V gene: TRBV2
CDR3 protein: ASSSQGNSNQPQH

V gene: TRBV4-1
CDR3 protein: ASSRQGAEKLF

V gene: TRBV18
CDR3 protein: ASSQDIGGHSYEQY

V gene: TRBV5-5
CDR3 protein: ASSLSSAGDLPYEQY